This TCR beta chain comes out of a study of T-cell memory formation after mild COVID-19. The study's findings and limits: Researchers found some responding clones in pre-infection memory, a sign that cross-reactive memory joined.

The count of this clonotype is one. Its antigen is as yet unknown. There are 15 residues in the CDR3. The germline V gene encodes CDR1 DFQATT and CDR2 SNEGSKA (reference sequence). V shed 6 bases and J 1 base; nucleotides not matched to a gene: 8. TCRdb processed the 5' RACE reads anew with MiXCR; each CDR3 protein has one entry. The table has some 210,000 distinct CDR3 sequences, approximately 16% seen once. The chain is built from TRBV20-1 and TRBJ2-3; 9 bases agree with TRBD2. Source material: PBMCs or a T cell subset sorted from them (not recorded which). The clonotype was recovered from an adult woman who had mild COVID-19 (a few samples of this study predate the infection). Cell type and time point are not known. The CDR3 DNA is TGCAGTGCCCGAAGGGTAGCGGGAGGCACAGATACGCAGTATTTT. This sequence encodes CSARRVAGGTDTQYF.